This T cell receptor beta chain stems from a study of shared clonotypes between healthy human individuals. Genomic DNA of each subset was evenly split across several immunoSEQ plates. The repertoire was sequenced with immunoSEQ multiplex PCR; TCRdb's copy has only in-frame clones and lacks some. Among around 1.9 million clones, about 92% were seen once, and the ten largest hold around 1.7%. This CDR3 spans 18 amino acids. J gave up 2 bases and V 5 bases, and 18 bases lay outside the gene matches. CDR1 is MNHEY and CDR2 is SMNVEV in the germline V gene (reference sequence). Naive CD8 cells were CD45RO-negative, positively selected for CCR7, excluding terminally differentiated effector memory CD45RA+ cells. Donors were healthy HIV-negative adults without recent acute infections or vaccinations. Every one of the donors was a Caucasian adult that lived in Nashville, Tennessee.

The material sequenced was naive CD8+ T cells from PBMCs. The receptor comes from a man between 18 and 35 years old in good health. Some clones in this sample may be carry-over from other donors' samples. This chain connects TRBV27 to TRBJ2-7, with 7 positions matching TRBD1. The CDR3 region has the DNA TGTGCCAGCAGTCCCATTACCCCCGTAGGACAGGACGCCTACGAGCAGTACTTC. It specifies CASSPITPVGQDAYEQYF.